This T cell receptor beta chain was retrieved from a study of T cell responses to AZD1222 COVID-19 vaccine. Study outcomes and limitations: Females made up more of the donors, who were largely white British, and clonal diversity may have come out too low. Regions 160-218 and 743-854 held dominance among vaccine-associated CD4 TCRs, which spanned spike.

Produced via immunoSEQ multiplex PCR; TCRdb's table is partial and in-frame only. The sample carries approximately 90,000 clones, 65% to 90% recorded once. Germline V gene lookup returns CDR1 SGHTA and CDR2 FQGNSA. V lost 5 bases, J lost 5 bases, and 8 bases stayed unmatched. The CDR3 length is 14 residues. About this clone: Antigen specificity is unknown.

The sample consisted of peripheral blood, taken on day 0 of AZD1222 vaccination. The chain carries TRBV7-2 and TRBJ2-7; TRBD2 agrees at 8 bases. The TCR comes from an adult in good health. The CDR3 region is CASSPLSAGDEQYF. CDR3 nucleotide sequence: TGTGCCAGCAGCCCCCTGTCAGCGGGAGACGAGCAGTACTTC.